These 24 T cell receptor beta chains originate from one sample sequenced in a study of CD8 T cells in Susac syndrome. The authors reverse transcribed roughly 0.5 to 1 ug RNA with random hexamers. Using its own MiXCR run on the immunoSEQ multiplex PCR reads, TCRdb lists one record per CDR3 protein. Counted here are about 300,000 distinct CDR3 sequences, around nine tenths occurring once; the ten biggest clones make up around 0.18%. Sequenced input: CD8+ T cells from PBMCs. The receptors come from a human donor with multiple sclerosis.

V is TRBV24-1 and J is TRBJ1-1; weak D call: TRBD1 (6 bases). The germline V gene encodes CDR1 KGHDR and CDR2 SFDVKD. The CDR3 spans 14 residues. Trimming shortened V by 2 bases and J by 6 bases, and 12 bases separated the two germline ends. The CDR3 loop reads CATSDSGESAEAFF. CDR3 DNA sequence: TGTGCCACCAGTGATTCAGGGGAGTCGGCTGAAGCTTTCTTT.

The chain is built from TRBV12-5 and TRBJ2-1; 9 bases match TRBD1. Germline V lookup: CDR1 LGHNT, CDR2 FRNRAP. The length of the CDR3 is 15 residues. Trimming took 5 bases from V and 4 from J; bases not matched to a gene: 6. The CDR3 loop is CASGPGQGHYNEQFF. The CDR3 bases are TGTGCTAGTGGTCCCGGACAGGGGCATTACAATGAGCAGTTCTTC.

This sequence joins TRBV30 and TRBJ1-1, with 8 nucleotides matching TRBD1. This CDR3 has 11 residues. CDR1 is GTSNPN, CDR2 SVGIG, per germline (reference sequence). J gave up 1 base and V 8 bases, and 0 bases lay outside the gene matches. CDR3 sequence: CAGQGNTEAFF. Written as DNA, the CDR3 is TGTGCCGGACAGGGGAACACTGAAGCTTTCTTT. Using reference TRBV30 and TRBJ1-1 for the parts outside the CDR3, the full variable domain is SQTIHQWPATLVQPVGSPLSLECTVEGTSNPNLYWYRQAAGRGLQLLFYSVGIGQISSEVPQNLSASRPQDRQFILSSKKLLLSDSGFYLCAGQGNTEAFFGQGTRLTVV.

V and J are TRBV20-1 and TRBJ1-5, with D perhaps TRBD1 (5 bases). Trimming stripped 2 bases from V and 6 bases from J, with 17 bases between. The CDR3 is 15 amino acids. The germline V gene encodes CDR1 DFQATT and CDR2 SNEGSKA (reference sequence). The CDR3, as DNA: TGCAGTGCTAGAAGTCGGGGGACGTTGGCTCAGCCCCAGCATTTT. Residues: CSARSRGTLAQPQHF.

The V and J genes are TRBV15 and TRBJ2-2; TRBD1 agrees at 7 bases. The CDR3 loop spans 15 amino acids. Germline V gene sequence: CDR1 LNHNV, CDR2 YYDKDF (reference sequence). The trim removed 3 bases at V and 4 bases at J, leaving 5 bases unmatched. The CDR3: CATSSDRVGTGELFF. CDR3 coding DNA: TGTGCCACCAGCAGCGACAGGGTTGGCACCGGGGAGCTGTTTTTT.

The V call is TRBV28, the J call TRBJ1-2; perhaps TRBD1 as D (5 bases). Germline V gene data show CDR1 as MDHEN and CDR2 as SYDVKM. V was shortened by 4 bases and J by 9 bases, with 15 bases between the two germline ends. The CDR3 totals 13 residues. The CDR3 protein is CASSSTVGESYTF. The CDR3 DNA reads TGTGCCAGCAGTTCGACAGTCGGCGAGAGCTACACCTTC.

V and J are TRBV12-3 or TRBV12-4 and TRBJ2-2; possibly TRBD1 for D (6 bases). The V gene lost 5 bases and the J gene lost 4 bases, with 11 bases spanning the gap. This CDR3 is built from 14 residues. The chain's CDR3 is CASSPTGPTGELFF. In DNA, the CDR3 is TGTGCCAGCAGTCCGACAGGTCCCACCGGGGAGCTGTTTTTT.

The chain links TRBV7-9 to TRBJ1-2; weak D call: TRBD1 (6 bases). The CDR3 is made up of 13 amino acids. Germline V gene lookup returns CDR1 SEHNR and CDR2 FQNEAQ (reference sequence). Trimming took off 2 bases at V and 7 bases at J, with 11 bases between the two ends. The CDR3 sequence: CASSLMGAGGYTF. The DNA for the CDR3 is TGTGCCAGCAGCTTAATGGGGGCGGGTGGCTACACCTTC.

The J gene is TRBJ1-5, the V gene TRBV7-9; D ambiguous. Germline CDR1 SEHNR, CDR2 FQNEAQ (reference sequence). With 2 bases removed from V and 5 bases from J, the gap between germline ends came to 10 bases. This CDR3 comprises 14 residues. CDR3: CASSLRGNDQPQHF. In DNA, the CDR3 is TGTGCCAGCAGCTTACGAGGAAATGATCAGCCCCAGCATTTT.

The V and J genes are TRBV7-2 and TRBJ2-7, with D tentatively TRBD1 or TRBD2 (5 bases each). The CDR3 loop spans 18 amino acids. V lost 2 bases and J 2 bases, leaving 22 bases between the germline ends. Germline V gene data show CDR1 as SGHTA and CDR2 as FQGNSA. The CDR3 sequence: CASSLRQLRPGIPYEQYF. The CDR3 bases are TGTGCCAGCAGCTTAAGACAGCTACGTCCCGGGATCCCCTACGAGCAGTACTTC.

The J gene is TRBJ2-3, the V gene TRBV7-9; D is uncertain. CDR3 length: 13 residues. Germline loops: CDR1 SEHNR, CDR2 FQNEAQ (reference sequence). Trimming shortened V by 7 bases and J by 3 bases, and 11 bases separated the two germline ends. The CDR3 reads CASTPELTDTQYF. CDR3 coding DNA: TGTGCCAGCACCCCCGAGCTGACAGATACGCAGTATTTT.

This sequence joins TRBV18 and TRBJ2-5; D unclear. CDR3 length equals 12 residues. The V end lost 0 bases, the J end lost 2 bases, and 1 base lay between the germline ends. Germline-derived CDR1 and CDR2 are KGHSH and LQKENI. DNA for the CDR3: TGTGCCAGCTCACCACCGCAAGAGACCCAGTACTTC. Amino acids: CASSPPQETQYF.

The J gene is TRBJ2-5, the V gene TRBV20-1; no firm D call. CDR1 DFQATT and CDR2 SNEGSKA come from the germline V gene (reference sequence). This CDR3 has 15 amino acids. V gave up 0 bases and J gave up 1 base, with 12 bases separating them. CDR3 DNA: TGCAGTGCTAGAGAATCGGGCAGGCTCCAAGAGACCCAGTACTTC. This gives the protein CSARESGRLQETQYF.

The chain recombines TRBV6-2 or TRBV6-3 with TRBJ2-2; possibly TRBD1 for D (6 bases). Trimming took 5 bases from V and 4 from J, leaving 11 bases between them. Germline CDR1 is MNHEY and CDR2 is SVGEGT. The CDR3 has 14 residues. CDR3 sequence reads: CASSRDKSTGELFF. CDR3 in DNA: TGTGCCAGCAGTCGGGACAAGAGCACCGGGGAGCTGTTTTTT.

The CDR3 spells CSVESGSADTQYF. The CDR3 bases are TGCAGCGTTGAGAGCGGGAGCGCAGATACGCAGTATTTT. The chain couples TRBV29-1 to TRBJ2-3, with TRBD2 matching 8 bases. In germline, CDR1 is SQVTM, CDR2 ANQGSEA. The V and J ends lost 3 bases and 4 bases, in that order; junction bases with no gene match: 3. The CDR3 consists of 13 residues.

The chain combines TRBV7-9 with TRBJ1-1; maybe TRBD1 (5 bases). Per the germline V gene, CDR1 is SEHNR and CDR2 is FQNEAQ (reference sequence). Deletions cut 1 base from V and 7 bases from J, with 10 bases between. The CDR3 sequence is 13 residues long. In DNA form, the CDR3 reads TGTGCCAGCAGCTTAGGAGGGGCGAGTGAAGCTTTCTTT. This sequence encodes CASSLGGASEAFF. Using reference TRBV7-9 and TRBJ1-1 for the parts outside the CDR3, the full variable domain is DTGVSQNPRHKITKRGQNVTFRCDPISEHNRLYWYRQTLGQGPEFLTYFQNEAQLEKSRLLSDRFSAERPKGSFSTLEIQRTEQGDSAMYLCASSLGGASEAFFGQGTRLTVV.

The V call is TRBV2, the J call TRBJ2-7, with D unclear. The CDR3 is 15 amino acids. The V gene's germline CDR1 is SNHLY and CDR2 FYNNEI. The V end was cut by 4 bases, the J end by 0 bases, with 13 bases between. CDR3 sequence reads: CASSVGRQSSYEQYF. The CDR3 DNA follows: TGTGCCAGCAGTGTAGGACGCCAAAGCTCCTACGAGCAGTACTTC.

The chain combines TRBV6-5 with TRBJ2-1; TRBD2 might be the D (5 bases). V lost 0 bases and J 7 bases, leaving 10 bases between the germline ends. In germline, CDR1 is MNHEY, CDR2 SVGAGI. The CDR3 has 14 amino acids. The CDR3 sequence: CASSYSISGNEQFF. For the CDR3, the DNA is TGTGCCAGCAGTTACTCGATTTCGGGGAATGAGCAGTTCTTC.

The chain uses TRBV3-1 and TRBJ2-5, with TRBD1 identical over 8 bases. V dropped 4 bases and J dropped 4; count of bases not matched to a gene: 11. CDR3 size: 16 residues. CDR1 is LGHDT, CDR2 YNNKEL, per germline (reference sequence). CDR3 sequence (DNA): TGTGCCAGCAGCCCGAAACAGGGGGACCCGTCAGAGACCCAGTACTTC. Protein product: CASSPKQGDPSETQYF.

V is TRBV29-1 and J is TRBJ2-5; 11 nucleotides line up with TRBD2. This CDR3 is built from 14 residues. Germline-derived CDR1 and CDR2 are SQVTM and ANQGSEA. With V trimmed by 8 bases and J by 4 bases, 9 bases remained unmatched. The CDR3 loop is CSSWTSGFPETQYF. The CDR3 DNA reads TGCAGCTCGTGGACTAGCGGGTTTCCAGAGACCCAGTACTTC.

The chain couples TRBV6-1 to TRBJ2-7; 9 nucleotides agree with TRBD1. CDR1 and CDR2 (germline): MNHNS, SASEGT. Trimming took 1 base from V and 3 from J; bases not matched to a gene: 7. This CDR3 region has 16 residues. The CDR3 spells CASSEGWDRDFYEQYF. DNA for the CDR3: TGTGCCAGCAGTGAAGGTTGGGACAGGGACTTCTACGAGCAGTACTTC.

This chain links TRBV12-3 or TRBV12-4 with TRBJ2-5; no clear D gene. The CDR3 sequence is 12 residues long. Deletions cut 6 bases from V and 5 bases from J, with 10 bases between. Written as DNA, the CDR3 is TGTGCCAGCAGCCCGGGCCACGAGACCCAGTACTTC. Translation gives CASSPGHETQYF.

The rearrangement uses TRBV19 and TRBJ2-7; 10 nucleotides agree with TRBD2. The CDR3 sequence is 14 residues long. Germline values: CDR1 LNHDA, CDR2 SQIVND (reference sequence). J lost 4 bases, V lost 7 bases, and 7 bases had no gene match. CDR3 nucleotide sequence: TGTGCCAGTAATAATCCTAGCGGGAGTTACGAGCAGTACTTC. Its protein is CASNNPSGSYEQYF.

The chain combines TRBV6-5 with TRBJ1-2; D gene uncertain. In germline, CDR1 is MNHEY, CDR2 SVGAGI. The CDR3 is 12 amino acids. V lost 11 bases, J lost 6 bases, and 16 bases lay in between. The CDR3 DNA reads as TGTGCCGCCTCAGGCCCAGAGGATGGCTACACCTTC. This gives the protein CAASGPEDGYTF.